This TCR beta chain was identified during a study of CD8 T cells in ankylosing spondylitis. Broader study findings: Before this, some motif variants had been reported in reactive arthritis synovial fluid and blood. What appeared characteristic of ankylosing spondylitis blood was a TCR beta motif of about eight highly homologous variants. Disease-linked clones were CD8+ and relatively rare in peripheral blood. Disease-associated clones were reportedly significantly overrepresented in matched ankylosing spondylitis synovial fluid.

On this clonotype: The antigen is unknown.

Via MiXCR, TCRdb re-called the 5' RACE reads, giving one row per CDR3 protein. The table shows 650,000 to 800,000 distinct CDR3 sequences, with roughly 20% occurring only once. Trimming took off 5 bases at V and 0 bases at J, with 14 bases between the two ends. There are 17 residues in the CDR3. Germline values: CDR1 SGHVS, CDR2 FQNEAQ. The genes are TRBV7-8 and TRBJ1-6; a weak D match, TRBD1 (5 bases). The material sequenced was blood, either unsorted or a sorted T cell fraction (not recorded which). The sequence came from a male donor with ankylosing spondylitis. CDR3 amino acids: CASSPLTGNSYNSPLHF. The CDR3 coding sequence is TGTGCCAGCAGCCCCCTCACAGGAAACTCCTATAATTCACCCCTCCACTTT.